This is a list of T cell receptor beta chains from one sample in a study of vaccination and CD4 T cells after COVID-19. TCRdb reprocessed the PCR reads via MiXCR and lists one record per CDR3 protein. The sample has about 10,000 distinct CDR3 sequences, less than 35% seen once. Their recognized antigens are unknown. Sequenced sample: CD4+ T cells from blood, cultured in vitro. These receptors originate from a human donor in good health. CDR3s include the opening cysteine and the closing phenylalanine or tryptophan. The D gene is left open where the match is weak. Some rows have no size entry. The others give once, few or many, or a class for an expanded clone.

NA	NA	TRBV7-2	TRBJ1-3	CASTLLGRGRVDGNTIYF	TGTGCCAGCACCCTTCTCGGTCGGGGCAGGGTAGACGGAAACACCATATATTTT
NA	NA	TRBV6-5	TRBJ2-7	CASSYSEQTYEQYF	TGTGCCAGCAGTTACTCGGAACAAACCTACGAGCAGTACTTC
NA	NA	TRBV28	TRBJ1-6	CASHTPTGSNSPLHF	TGTGCCAGCCACACGCCTACGGGGAGCAATTCACCCCTCCACTTT
NA	NA	TRBV7-9	TRBJ1-1	CASSPRATRSWTFF	TGTGCCAGCAGCCCAAGGGCCACTAGAAGTTGGACTTTCTTT
NA	NA	TRBV14	TRBJ2-7	CASSQTGTNTYEQYF	TGTGCCAGCAGCCAAACCGGGACCAACACCTACGAGCAGTACTTC
once	NA	TRBV19	TRBJ1-2	CASRTGLPNYGYTF	TGTGCCAGTCGCACCGGGTTACCAAACTATGGCTACACCTTC
NA	TRBD2	TRBV29-1	TRBJ2-7	CSVGLAGNYEQYF	TGCAGCGTTGGACTAGCGGGTAACTACGAGCAGTACTTC
few	NA	TRBV24-1	TRBJ2-3	CATSDRAPDTQYF	TGTGCCACCAGTGACAGGGCCCCAGATACGCAGTATTTT
NA	TRBD1	TRBV7-7	TRBJ2-1	CASSPRIGDSDEQFF	TGTGCTAGCAGCCCCCGGATAGGGGACAGCGATGAGCAGTTCTTC
few	NA	TRBV7-2	TRBJ1-6	CASSARGDRLHF	TGTGCCAGCAGCGCAAGGGGGGATCGACTCCACTTT
NA	TRBD1	TRBV6-4	TRBJ2-3	CASSDGQGADTQYF	TGTGCCAGCAGTGACGGACAGGGCGCAGATACGCAGTATTTT
NA	NA	TRBV14	TRBJ1-1	CASSQRGRLTEAFF	TGTGCCAGCAGCCAACGCGGCAGGTTAACTGAAGCTTTCTTT
NA	NA	TRBV19	TRBJ2-5	CASSIVQRETQYF	TGTGCCAGTAGTATAGTCCAGAGAGAGACCCAGTACTTC
NA	NA	TRBV27	TRBJ1-5	CASSANRVNQPQHF	TGTGCCAGCAGTGCGAACAGGGTTAATCAGCCCCAGCATTTT
few	NA	TRBV10-3	TRBJ2-7	CAVDGPYEQYF	TGTGCCGTCGACGGTCCCTACGAGCAGTACTTC
NA	NA	TRBV12-1	TRBJ2-1	CASIRGPSCGEQFF	TGTGCCAGCATTAGGGGCCCTTCTTGCGGTGAGCAGTTCTTC
NA	NA	TRBV10-3	TRBJ1-2	CAISESGSNYGYTF	TGTGCCATCAGTGAGTCGGGCAGTAACTATGGCTACACCTTC
NA	NA	TRBV28	TRBJ2-7	CASSLMWEDLEQYF	TGTGCCAGCAGTTTAATGTGGGAGGACCTCGAGCAGTACTTC
few	NA	TRBV7-2	TRBJ2-5	CASSLPVRETQYF	TGTGCCAGCAGCCTACCAGTTCGGGAGACCCAGTACTTC
NA	NA	TRBV27	TRBJ1-1	CASSRSGRMNTEAFF	TGTGCCAGCAGTCGCTCCGGACGCATGAACACTGAAGCTTTCTTT
NA	NA	TRBV21-1	TRBJ2-3	CARDPVRDTQYF	TGTGCCAGAGACCCGGTAAGAGATACGCAGTATTTT
NA	NA	TRBV12-3/TRBV12-4	TRBJ2-3	CASSSFGSTDTQYF	TGTGCCAGCAGTTCGTTCGGGAGCACAGATACGCAGTATTTT
NA	NA	TRBV7-2	TRBJ1-5	CASSLFDSNQPQHF	TGTGCCAGCAGCTTATTCGATAGCAATCAGCCCCAGCATTTT
NA	TRBD1	TRBV2	TRBJ2-7	CASSPDRGDYEQYF	TGTGCCAGCAGTCCTGACAGGGGTGACTACGAGCAGTACTTC
NA	NA	TRBV11-3	TRBJ2-3	CASSFRTHVCDTQYF	TGTGCCAGCAGCTTTAGGACCCACGTCTGCGATACGCAGTATTTT
few	TRBD1	TRBV6-1	TRBJ2-5	CASQGVETQYF	TGTGCCAGTCAGGGGGTGGAGACCCAGTACTTC
NA	NA	TRBV5-4	TRBJ1-2	CASSLVDQGYGYTF	TGTGCCAGCAGCTTGGTCGACCAGGGCTATGGCTACACCTTC
NA	NA	TRBV9	TRBJ2-7	CASSVALASAGEQYF	TGTGCCAGCAGCGTAGCTTTAGCCTCTGCGGGGGAGCAGTACTTC
medium-sized	NA	TRBV20-1	TRBJ2-3	CSAAGHLSGDTQYF	TGCAGTGCCGCCGGACACCTGAGCGGAGATACGCAGTATTTT
few	NA	TRBV11-3	TRBJ1-6	CASSLDPDSPLHF	TGTGCCAGCAGCTTAGACCCGGATTCACCCCTCCACTTT